This TCR beta chain was profiled in a study of metastatic and nonmetastatic thyroid tumors (dated by TCRdb to 2018 to 2021). As for the study more broadly: Repertoires from peripheral blood and from tumor or nodule tissue samples of malignant and benign thyroid patients were compared. Findings and caveats that apply to the study as a whole: In both blood and tumor samples, malignant tumors were reported to have significantly higher TCR beta diversity than benign nodules.

In this sample, this clone turned up many times. No cognate antigen has been identified for it. Per-base qualities were not stored, and no clone one base away is much larger. Sequences LNHNV (CDR1) and YYDKDF (CDR2) are obtained from the germline V gene (reference sequence). The CDR3 runs 12 residues from the cysteine to the phenylalanine. Just CDR3 DNA is preserved here, 36 bases in frame from base 1. Trimming costs V 9 bases and J 4 bases, and their ends lie 10 bases apart. Before undergoing thyroid surgery, none of the patients had been given any kind of treatment. Patient clinical samples collected from about 2012 to 2019 were retrospectively analysed using T-cell receptor beta sequencing. Libraries came from PCR. Sequencing relied on an Illumina HiSeq 4000. The TCR beta-chain CDR3 region of each patient was profiled by high-throughput sequencing. From the authors' description of their analysis: The researchers built a classifier to tell apart papillary thyroid cancer patients with distant metastasis, based on CDR3 differences among clinicopathological groups. The Shannon index was used to measure repertoire diversity, and the Morisita-Horn index was used to measure how similar tumor and blood repertoires were. TCRdb redid the processing of the public reads, applying fastp at Q25 and MiXCR, and retained in-frame beta chains. TCRdb's processing, not the authors', yielded these V and J calls. The sample table holds 37,000 or so clones, of which about 17% were seen once. The ten most abundant clones make up about 3.8% of the sample.

The receptor chain draws on TRBV15 and TRBJ1-5, with a tentative D gene TRBD1 over 5 matching bases. The sequenced material came from blood. This clonotype originated in a female donor with papillary thyroid cancer or a benign thyroid nodule (not recorded which). Some clones in this sample may be carry-over from other donors' samples. The CDR3 loop reads CATRDQNQPQHF. The nucleotide sequence reads as follows: TGTGCCACACGGGACCAAAATCAGCCCCAGCATTTT.